This TCR beta chain was identified during a study of shared clonotypes between healthy human individuals. About the research overall: The donors, a couple of women and a few men, were aged 18 to 49. Researchers assigned three CD4 naive, three CD4 memory, two CD8 naive and one CD8 memory plate to each donor. Study findings and constraints: What naive subsets generally showed was a larger estimated richness than memory subsets showed.

Losses at the gene ends were 4 bases for V and 8 bases for J; bases not matched to a gene: 8. Per germline, CDR1 SGHRS and CDR2 YFSETQ. The CDR3 runs 13 residues. Assay used: immunoSEQ multiplex PCR; TCRdb lists only in-frame clones, some missing. The sample lists 2 million to 2.5 million clones, around 90% occurring once. This clone has a single count. Its antigen is as yet unknown. The sequencing sample was made of naive CD4+ T cells from PBMCs. Subset noted: CD45RA+ positively selected. This receptor was obtained from a young man in good health. Some clones in this sample may be carry-over from other donors' samples. The chain couples TRBV5-1 to TRBJ1-2; TRBD1 agrees at 7 bases. DNA for the CDR3: TGCGCCAGCAGCGCCGGGACAGTTAACGGCTACACCTTC. Its translation: CASSAGTVNGYTF.